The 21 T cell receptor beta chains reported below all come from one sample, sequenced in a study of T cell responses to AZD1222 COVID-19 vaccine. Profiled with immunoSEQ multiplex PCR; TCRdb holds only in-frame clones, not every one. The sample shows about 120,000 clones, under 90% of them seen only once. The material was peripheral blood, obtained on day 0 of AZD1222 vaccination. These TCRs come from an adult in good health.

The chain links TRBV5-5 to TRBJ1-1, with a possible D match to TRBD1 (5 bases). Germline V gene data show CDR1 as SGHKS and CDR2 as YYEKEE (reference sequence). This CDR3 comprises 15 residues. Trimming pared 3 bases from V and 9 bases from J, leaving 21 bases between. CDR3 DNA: TGTGCCAGCAGCTCCACCGGGGCGGCAGCCCCTAAAGCTTTCTTT. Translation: CASSSTGAAAPKAFF.

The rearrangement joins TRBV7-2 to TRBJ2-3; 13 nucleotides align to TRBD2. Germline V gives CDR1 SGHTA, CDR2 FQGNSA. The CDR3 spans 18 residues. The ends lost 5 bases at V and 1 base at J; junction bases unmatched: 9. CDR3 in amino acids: CASSRSVLAGGGTDTQYF. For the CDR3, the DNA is TGTGCCAGCAGCCGTTCGGTACTAGCGGGGGGGGGCACAGATACGCAGTATTTT.

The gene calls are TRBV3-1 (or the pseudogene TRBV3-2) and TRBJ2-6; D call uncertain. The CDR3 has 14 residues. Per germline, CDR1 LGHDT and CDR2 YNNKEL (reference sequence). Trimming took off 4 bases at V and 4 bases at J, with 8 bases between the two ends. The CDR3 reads CASSLQGGANVLTF. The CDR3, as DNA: TGTGCCAGCAGCCTACAAGGGGGGGCCAACGTCCTGACTTTC.

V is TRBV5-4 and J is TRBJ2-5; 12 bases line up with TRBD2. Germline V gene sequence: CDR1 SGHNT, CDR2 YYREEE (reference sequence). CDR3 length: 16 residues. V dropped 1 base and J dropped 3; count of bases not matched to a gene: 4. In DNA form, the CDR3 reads TGTGCCAGCAGCTTGACTAGCGGGGGGTTGGAAGAGACCCAGTACTTC. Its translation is CASSLTSGGLEETQYF. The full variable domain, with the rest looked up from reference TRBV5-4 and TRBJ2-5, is ETGVTQSPTHLIKTRGQQVTLRCSSQSGHNTVSWYQQALGQGPQFIFQYYREEENGRGNFPPRFSGLQFPNYSSELNVNALELDDSALYLCASSLTSGGLEETQYFGPGTRLLVL.

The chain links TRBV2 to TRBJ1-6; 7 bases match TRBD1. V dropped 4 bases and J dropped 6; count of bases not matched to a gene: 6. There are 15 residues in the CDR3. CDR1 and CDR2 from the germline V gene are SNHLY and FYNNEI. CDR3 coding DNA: TGTGCCAGCAGTGCAGTAGGGACAGCTAATTCACCCCTCCACTTT. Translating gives CASSAVGTANSPLHF.

The CDR3 nucleotides are TGTGCCAGCAGCTTGTTTACAGGGACTTACAATGAGCAGTTCTTC. Translated, it gives CASSLFTGTYNEQFF. This chain uses TRBV5-4 with TRBJ2-1; D could derive from TRBD1 or TRBD2 (6 bases each). The CDR3 has 15 residues. Germline V gene data show CDR1 as SGHNT and CDR2 as YYREEE (reference sequence). Trimming pared 1 base from V and 4 bases from J, leaving 12 bases between.

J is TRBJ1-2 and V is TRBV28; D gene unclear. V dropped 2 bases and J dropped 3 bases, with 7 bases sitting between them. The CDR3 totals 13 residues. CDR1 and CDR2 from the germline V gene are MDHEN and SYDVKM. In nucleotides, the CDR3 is TGTGCCAGCAGTTTAGGAGGGTACTATGGCTACACCTTC. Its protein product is CASSLGGYYGYTF.

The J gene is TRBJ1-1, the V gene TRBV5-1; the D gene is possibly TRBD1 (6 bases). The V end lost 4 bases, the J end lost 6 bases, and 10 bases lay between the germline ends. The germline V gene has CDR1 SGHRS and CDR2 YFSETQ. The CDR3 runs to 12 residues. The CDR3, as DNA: TGCGCCAGCAGCCCCGGGGGCGCTGAAGCTTTCTTT. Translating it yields CASSPGGAEAFF.

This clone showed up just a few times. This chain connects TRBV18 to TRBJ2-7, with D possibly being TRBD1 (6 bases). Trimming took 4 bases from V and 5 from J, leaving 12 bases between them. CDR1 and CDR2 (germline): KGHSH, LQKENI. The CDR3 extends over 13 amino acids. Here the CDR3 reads CASSLQQGNEQYF. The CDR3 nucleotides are TGTGCCAGCTCACTCCAACAGGGAAACGAGCAGTACTTC.

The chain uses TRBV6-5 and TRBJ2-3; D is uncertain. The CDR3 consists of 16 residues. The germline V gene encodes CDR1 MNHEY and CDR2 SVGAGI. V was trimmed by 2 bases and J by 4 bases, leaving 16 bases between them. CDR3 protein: CASSYGYGLNADTQYF. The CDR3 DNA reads TGTGCCAGCAGTTACGGTTACGGGCTTAATGCAGATACGCAGTATTTT.

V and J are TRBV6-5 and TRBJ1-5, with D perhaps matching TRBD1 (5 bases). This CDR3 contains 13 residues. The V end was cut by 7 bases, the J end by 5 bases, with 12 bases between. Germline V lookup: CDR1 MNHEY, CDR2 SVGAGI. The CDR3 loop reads CASKRTQDQPQHF. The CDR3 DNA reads TGTGCCAGCAAGAGGACACAGGATCAGCCCCAGCATTTT.

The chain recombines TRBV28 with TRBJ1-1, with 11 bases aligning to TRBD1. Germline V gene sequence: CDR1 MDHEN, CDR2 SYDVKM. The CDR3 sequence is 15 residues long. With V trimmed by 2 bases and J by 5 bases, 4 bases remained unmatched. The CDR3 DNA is TGTGCCAGCAGTTTAGCGGGACAGGGGGGGACTGAAGCTTTCTTT. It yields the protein CASSLAGQGGTEAFF.

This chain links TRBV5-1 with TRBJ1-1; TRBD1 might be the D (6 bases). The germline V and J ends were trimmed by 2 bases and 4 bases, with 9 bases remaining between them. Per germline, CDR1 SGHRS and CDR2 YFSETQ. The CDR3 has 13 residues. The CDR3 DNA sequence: TGCGCCAGCAGCTTAACAGGGACCACTGAAGCTTTCTTT. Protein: CASSLTGTTEAFF.

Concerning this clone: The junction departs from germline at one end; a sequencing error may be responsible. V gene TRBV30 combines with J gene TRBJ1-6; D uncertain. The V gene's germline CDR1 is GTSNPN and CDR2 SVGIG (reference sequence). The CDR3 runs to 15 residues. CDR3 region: CARRSGSSYNSPLHF. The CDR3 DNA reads TGTGCCCGGAGGTCGGGTAGCTCCTATAATTCACCCCTCCACTTT.

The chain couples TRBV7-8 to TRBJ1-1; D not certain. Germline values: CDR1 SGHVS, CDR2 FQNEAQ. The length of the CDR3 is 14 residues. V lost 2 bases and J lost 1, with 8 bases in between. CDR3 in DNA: TGTGCCAGCAGCTTAACTAATAGGAACACTGAAGCTTTCTTT. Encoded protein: CASSLTNRNTEAFF.

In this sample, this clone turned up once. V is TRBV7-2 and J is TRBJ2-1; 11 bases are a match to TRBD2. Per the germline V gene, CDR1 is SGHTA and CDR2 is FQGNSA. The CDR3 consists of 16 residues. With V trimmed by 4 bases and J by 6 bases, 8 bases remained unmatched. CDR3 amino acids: CASSSAGTSGRNEQFF. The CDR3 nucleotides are TGTGCCAGCAGCTCCGCCGGGACTAGCGGCCGCAATGAGCAGTTCTTC. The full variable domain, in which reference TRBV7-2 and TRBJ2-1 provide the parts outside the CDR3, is GAGVSQSPSNKVTEKGKDVELRCDPISGHTALYWYRQSLGQGLEFLIYFQGNSAPDKSGLPSDRFSAERTGGSVSTLTIQRTQQEDSAVYLCASSSAGTSGRNEQFFGPGTRLTVL.

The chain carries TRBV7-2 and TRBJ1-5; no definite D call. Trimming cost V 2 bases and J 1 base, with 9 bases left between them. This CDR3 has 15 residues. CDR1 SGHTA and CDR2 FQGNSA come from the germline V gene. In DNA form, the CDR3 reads TGTGCCAGCAGCTTAAATCCGGACAGCAATCAGCCCCAGCATTTT. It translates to CASSLNPDSNQPQHF. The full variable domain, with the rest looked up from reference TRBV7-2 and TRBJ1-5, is GAGVSQSPSNKVTEKGKDVELRCDPISGHTALYWYRQSLGQGLEFLIYFQGNSAPDKSGLPSDRFSAERTGGSVSTLTIQRTQQEDSAVYLCASSLNPDSNQPQHFGDGTRLSIL.

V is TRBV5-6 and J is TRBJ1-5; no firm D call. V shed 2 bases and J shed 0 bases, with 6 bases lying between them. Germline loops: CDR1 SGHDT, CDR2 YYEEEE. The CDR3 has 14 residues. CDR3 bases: TGTGCCAGCAGCTTAACGAGTAGCAATCAGCCCCAGCATTTT. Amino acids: CASSLTSSNQPQHF.

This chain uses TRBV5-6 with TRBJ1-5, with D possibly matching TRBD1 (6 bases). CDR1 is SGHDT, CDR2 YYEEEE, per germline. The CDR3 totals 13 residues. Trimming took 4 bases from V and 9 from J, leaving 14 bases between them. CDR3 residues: CASSNGQSSPQHF. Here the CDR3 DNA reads TGTGCCAGCAGCAACGGACAGTCCTCGCCCCAGCATTTT.

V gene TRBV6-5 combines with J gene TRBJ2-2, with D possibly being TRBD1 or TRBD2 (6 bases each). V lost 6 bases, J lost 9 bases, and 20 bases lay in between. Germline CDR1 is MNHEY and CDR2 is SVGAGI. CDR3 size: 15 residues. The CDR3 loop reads CASRPEPLGGRELFF. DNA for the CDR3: TGTGCCAGCAGGCCGGAACCCTTGGGGGGCCGGGAGCTGTTTTTT.

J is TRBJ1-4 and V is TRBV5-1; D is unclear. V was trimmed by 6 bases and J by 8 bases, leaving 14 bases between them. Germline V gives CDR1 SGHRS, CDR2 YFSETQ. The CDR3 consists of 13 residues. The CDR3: CASNSGLGEKLFF. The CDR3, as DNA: TGCGCCAGCAACTCGGGGTTGGGAGAAAAACTGTTTTTT.